The next 27 T cell receptor beta chains were all read from a single sample in a study of shared clonotypes between healthy human individuals. The method was immunoSEQ multiplex PCR; TCRdb's version includes in-frame clones alone and lacks a portion of them. The sample lists 700,000 or so clones, approximately 79% occurring once. The source material was memory CD4+ T cells sorted from blood. Regarding subset: CD45RA-negative fraction. Receptors were obtained from a woman aged 30 to 39 in good health.

J is TRBJ1-1 and V is TRBV2; D may be TRBD1 (6 bases). CDR1 is SNHLY, CDR2 FYNNEI, per germline. There are 14 residues in the CDR3. Between the trimmed V and J ends, which lost 3 bases and 1 base, there was a span of 9 bases. The CDR3 spells CASSEEGGNTEAFF. DNA of the CDR3: TGTGCCAGCAGTGAGGAGGGGGGGAACACTGAAGCTTTCTTT.

This sequence joins TRBV18 and TRBJ2-2; weak D call: TRBD2 (6 bases). Trimming left V 0 bases short and J 4 bases short, with 15 bases between. CDR1 is KGHSH, CDR2 LQKENI, per germline. The CDR3 consists of 17 residues. CDR3 amino acids: CASSPPGTSRSTGELFF. The CDR3, as DNA: TGTGCCAGCTCACCACCGGGAACTAGCAGGTCCACCGGGGAGCTGTTTTTT. The full variable domain, completed using reference TRBV18 and TRBJ2-2, is NAGVMQNPRHLVRRRGQEARLRCSPMKGHSHVYWYRQLPEEGLKFMVYLQKENIIDESGMPKERFSAEFPKEGPSILRIQQVVRGDSAAYFCASSPPGTSRSTGELFFGEGSRLTVL.

In this sample, this clone turned up a few times. V usage is TRBV2 and J usage is TRBJ2-1, with D unresolved. CDR3 length: 14 amino acids. CDR1 and CDR2 from the germline V gene are SNHLY and FYNNEI. The V and J ends lost 4 bases and 10 bases respectively, with 17 bases between them. The CDR3: CASSVSWWIGEQFF. The CDR3 coding sequence is TGTGCCAGCAGTGTTAGTTGGTGGATTGGCGAGCAGTTCTTC.

In this sample, this clone turned up a few times. The gene calls are TRBV5-1 and TRBJ1-5; maybe TRBD1 (5 bases). V was shortened by 8 bases and J by 0 bases, with 15 bases between the two germline ends. The CDR3 is 15 residues long. CDR1 is SGHRS and CDR2 is YFSETQ in the germline V gene. In nucleotides, the CDR3 is TGCGCCAGACCGGACACGCTTTATAGCAATCAGCCCCAGCATTTT. Translating it yields CARPDTLYSNQPQHF.

V is TRBV28 and J is TRBJ2-2; 10 nucleotides align to TRBD1. Losses at the gene ends were 6 bases for V and 5 bases for J; bases not matched to a gene: 9. The V gene's germline CDR1 is MDHEN and CDR2 SYDVKM. This CDR3 comprises 16 residues. The CDR3 DNA follows: TGTGCCAGCAGCCTAGGACAGGGGGTCCTTACCGGGGAGCTGTTTTTT. Protein product: CASSLGQGVLTGELFF.

This clone was found once. The V and J genes are TRBV5-1 and TRBJ2-6; no reliable D call. There are 18 residues in the CDR3. The V end lost 0 bases, the J end lost 0 bases, and 13 bases lay between the germline ends. Germline V lookup: CDR1 SGHRS, CDR2 YFSETQ. CDR3 DNA sequence: TGCGCCAGCAGCTTGGTGGCAGGTCTACGCTCTGGGGCCAACGTCCTGACTTTC. Encoded protein: CASSLVAGLRSGANVLTF. The full variable domain, with the rest looked up from reference TRBV5-1 and TRBJ2-6, is KAGVTQTPRYLIKTRGQQVTLSCSPISGHRSVSWYQQTPGQGLQFLFEYFSETQRNKGNFPGRFSGRQFSNSRSEMNVSTLELGDSALYLCASSLVAGLRSGANVLTFGAGSRLTVL.

The chain is built from TRBV7-3 and TRBJ2-1; D perhaps matches TRBD2 (5 bases). The CDR3 is 16 residues long. V lost 5 bases to trimming and J lost 5 bases, with 19 bases between them. Germline-derived CDR1 and CDR2 are SGHTA and FQGTGA. CDR3 sequence: CASSPARGRVDNEQFF. The CDR3 DNA follows: TGTGCCAGCAGCCCAGCTCGTGGGCGGGTAGACAATGAGCAGTTCTTC.

The V call is TRBV5-1, the J call TRBJ2-5; D might be TRBD1 (5 bases). The CDR3 is made up of 13 amino acids. Deletions cut 2 bases from V and 5 bases from J, with 10 bases between. Germline CDR1 SGHRS, CDR2 YFSETQ. Here the CDR3 DNA reads TGCGCCAGCAGCTTAGGGGAAGACGAGACCCAGTACTTC. This encodes CASSLGEDETQYF.

The gene calls are TRBV28 and TRBJ2-7; 9 bases fit TRBD1. Unmatched junction bases numbered 7, after V lost 4 bases and J lost 6 bases. The CDR3 length is 14 residues. The V gene's germline CDR1 is MDHEN and CDR2 SYDVKM. This chain's CDR3 is CASSSPDRGTEQYF. CDR3 nucleotides: TGTGCCAGCAGTTCCCCGGACAGGGGAACCGAGCAGTACTTC.

This clone has just a few counts. This chain joins TRBV4-1 and TRBJ2-5, with 8 bases lining up with TRBD2. With the DNA end fitting TRBJ2-7 better, the J assignment may be wrong. Per the germline V gene, CDR1 is MGHRA and CDR2 is YSYEKL. CDR3 length: 16 amino acids. CDR3 sequence (DNA): TGCGCCAGCAGCCAAGATTGGCTAGCGGGCCCCTACGAGCAGTACTTC. It specifies CASSQDWLAGPYEQYF.

This clone was found once. The rearrangement uses TRBV7-2 and TRBJ2-7; 11 bases map to TRBD1. CDR1 is SGHTA and CDR2 is FQGNSA in the germline V gene. The CDR3 spans 18 residues. Germline trimming cut 1 base from V and 1 base from J; bases unmatched to any gene: 9. The CDR3 is CASSLVGGTGGESYEQYF. The CDR3 DNA reads as TGTGCCAGCAGCTTAGTAGGTGGGACAGGGGGGGAGTCCTACGAGCAGTACTTC. The full variable domain, with the rest looked up from reference TRBV7-2 and TRBJ2-7, is GAGVSQSPSNKVTEKGKDVELRCDPISGHTALYWYRQSLGQGLEFLIYFQGNSAPDKSGLPSDRFSAERTGGSVSTLTIQRTQQEDSAVYLCASSLVGGTGGESYEQYFGPGTRLTVT.

V and J are TRBV4-2 and TRBJ1-1; D is perhaps TRBD1 (5 bases). CDR3 length: 15 residues. Looked up from germline, CDR1 is LGHNA and CDR2 is YNFKEQ. The germline V and J ends were trimmed by 1 base and 5 bases, with 14 bases remaining between them. CDR3 coding DNA: TGTGCCAGCAGCCAAGGCCTAGGGGTTGAAACTGAAGCTTTCTTT. Amino acids: CASSQGLGVETEAFF.

CDR3 sequence reads: CASSYFSYTGELFF. DNA of the CDR3: TGTGCCAGCAGTTACTTCAGCTACACCGGGGAGCTGTTTTTT. The gene calls are TRBV6-6 and TRBJ2-2; the D is unclear. Germline values: CDR1 MNHNY, CDR2 SVGAGI (reference sequence). CDR3 size: 14 residues. Trimming shortened V by 1 base and J by 3 bases, and 6 bases separated the two germline ends.

V usage is TRBV21-1 and J usage is TRBJ2-1; the table's TRBD2 call for D was not verified on the DNA. TRBV21-1 is annotated as a pseudogene. This CDR3 region has 17 residues. The CDR3 loop reads CASSAPPGLAGGNEQFF. CDR3 DNA: TGTGCCAGCAGCGCCCCACCGGGACTAGCGGGAGGGAATGAGCAGTTCTTC.

This sequence joins TRBV9 and TRBJ2-2, with 7 bases fitting TRBD2. Trimming at V came to 0 bases and at J to 4 bases, leaving 9 bases not matched to a gene. The CDR3 spans 17 residues. The V gene's germline CDR1 is SGDLS and CDR2 YYNGEE. CDR3 nucleotides: TGTGCCAGCAGCGTAGGGGGAGGGAGTAGTCGCACCGGGGAGCTGTTTTTT. Amino acid sequence: CASSVGGGSSRTGELFF.

V and J are TRBV19 and TRBJ2-7, with TRBD2 as a possible D gene (6 bases). The CDR3 spans 13 residues. V was clipped by 5 bases and J by 6 bases, with 14 bases between them. Looked up from germline, CDR1 is LNHDA and CDR2 is SQIVND (reference sequence). The CDR3 loop reads CASSPTRSREQYF. DNA for the CDR3: TGTGCCAGTAGTCCGACTAGATCGCGCGAGCAGTACTTC. Full variable domain (missing parts from reference TRBV19 and TRBJ2-7): DGGITQSPKYLFRKEGQNVTLSCEQNLNHDAMYWYRQDPGQGLRLIYYSQIVNDFQKGDIAEGYSVSREKKESFPLTVTSAQKNPTAFYLCASSPTRSREQYFGPGTRLTVT.

The rearrangement uses TRBV2 and TRBJ1-1, with D perhaps TRBD1 (6 bases). Between the trimmed V and J ends, which lost 8 bases and 2 bases, there was a span of 9 bases. Germline V gives CDR1 SNHLY, CDR2 FYNNEI. CDR3 length: 12 residues. CDR3 loop: CASADSNTEAFF. For the CDR3, the DNA is TGTGCCAGCGCGGACAGTAACACTGAAGCTTTCTTT.

V and J are TRBV7-6 and TRBJ2-7; 7 nucleotides line up with TRBD1. Germline V gives CDR1 SGHVS, CDR2 FNYEAQ. The CDR3 sequence is 14 residues long. The V segment lost 6 bases and the J segment 1 base; nucleotides outside the gene matches: 6. CDR3 loop: CASSAGTASYEQYF. Here the CDR3 DNA reads TGTGCCAGCAGTGCAGGGACAGCTTCCTACGAGCAGTACTTC.

Only one count was recorded for this clone. V and J are TRBV21-1 and TRBJ2-7. TRBV21-1 is a pseudogene locus. There are 12 residues in the CDR3. As DNA, the CDR3 is TGTGCCAGCAGCTCCCTTCAGAGCGAGCAGTACTTC. This gives the protein CASSSLQSEQYF.

For the CDR3, the DNA is TGTGCCAGCTCACCAACGTATAGCGATGGCTACACCTTC. Its translation: CASSPTYSDGYTF. The V call is TRBV18, the J call TRBJ1-2; D is unclear. CDR1 and CDR2 from the germline V gene are KGHSH and LQKENI. CDR3 length equals 13 residues. The V and J ends lost 2 bases and 6 bases respectively, with 10 bases between them.

This clone has just a few counts. The gene calls are TRBV27 and TRBJ2-1, with D uncertain. Trimming took 5 bases from V and 0 from J, leaving 11 bases between them. The CDR3 totals 15 residues. Germline CDR1 is MNHEY and CDR2 is SMNVEV (reference sequence). In DNA, the CDR3 is TGTGCCAGCAGTACGTCCTTGAGCTCCTACAATGAGCAGTTCTTC. Translated, it gives CASSTSLSSYNEQFF.

The rearrangement links TRBV7-2 to TRBJ2-7, with 7 bases aligning to TRBD1. The germline V gene has CDR1 SGHTA and CDR2 FQGNSA. With 1 base clipped from V and 3 bases from J, the junction kept 0 bases outside the gene matches. This CDR3 has 13 residues. CDR3 in amino acids: CASSLDRGYEQYF. As DNA, the CDR3 is TGTGCCAGCAGCTTAGACAGGGGCTACGAGCAGTACTTC.

This rearrangement joins TRBV7-2 to TRBJ1-2; D uncertain. CDR1 SGHTA and CDR2 FQGNSA come from the germline V gene. Trimming removed 5 bases at V and 1 base at J, with 8 bases between. This CDR3 region has 13 residues. CDR3 protein: CASSVVGNYGYTF. The CDR3 nucleotides read TGTGCCAGCAGCGTAGTGGGTAACTATGGCTACACCTTC.

This clone was detected a few times. The V and J genes are TRBV4-1 and TRBJ2-1, with TRBD2 identical over 7 bases. This CDR3 spans 16 amino acids. The junction had 8 bases not matched to a gene; V was cut back by 0 bases and J by 6 bases. CDR1 is MGHRA, CDR2 YSYEKL, per germline. The DNA for the CDR3 is TGCGCCAGCAGCCAAGAACCAACGGGAGGTGGCAATGAGCAGTTCTTC. Translating it yields CASSQEPTGGGNEQFF.

The chain recombines TRBV7-9 with TRBJ2-3; D is undetermined. The germline CDR1 and CDR2 sequences are SEHNR and FQNEAQ (reference sequence). This CDR3 has 14 amino acids. Trimming took 11 bases from V and 5 from J, leaving 20 bases between them. The CDR3: CASVPGRSEDTQYF. The CDR3, as DNA: TGTGCCTCGGTCCCGGGCAGGTCAGAAGATACGCAGTATTTT.

The J gene is TRBJ2-3, the V gene TRBV5-8; D unresolved. CDR1 SGHTS and CDR2 YDEGEE come from the germline V gene. The CDR3 spans 13 residues. The ends were cut back, 2 bases at V and 2 bases at J, with 6 bases in the middle. The CDR3 DNA reads TGTGCCAGCAGCTTCTTATTCACAGATACGCAGTATTTT. Its protein is CASSFLFTDTQYF.

This clone was seen a few times. This sequence joins TRBV2 and TRBJ1-1, with D perhaps matching TRBD1 (6 bases). The CDR3 runs to 12 residues. Between the trimmed V and J ends, which lost 6 bases and 6 bases, there was a span of 11 bases. In germline, CDR1 is SNHLY, CDR2 FYNNEI. CDR3 coding DNA: TGTGCCAGCAGCGGAACAGGGTCTGAAGCTTTCTTT. Translating gives CASSGTGSEAFF.